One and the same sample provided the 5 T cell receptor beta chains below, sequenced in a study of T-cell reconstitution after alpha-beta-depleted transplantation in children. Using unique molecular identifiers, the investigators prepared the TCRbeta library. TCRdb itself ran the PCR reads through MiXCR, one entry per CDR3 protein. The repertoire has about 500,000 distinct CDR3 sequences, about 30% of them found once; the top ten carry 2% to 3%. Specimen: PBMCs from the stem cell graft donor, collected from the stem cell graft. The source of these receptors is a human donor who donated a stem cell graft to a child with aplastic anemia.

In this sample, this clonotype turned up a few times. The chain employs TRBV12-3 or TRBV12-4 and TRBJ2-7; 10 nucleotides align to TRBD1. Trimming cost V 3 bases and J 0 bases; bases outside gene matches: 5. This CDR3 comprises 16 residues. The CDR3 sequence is CASSLGRDRGSYEQYV. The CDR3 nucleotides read TGTGCCAGCAGTTTGGGACGGGACAGGGGCTCCTACGAGCAGTACGTC.

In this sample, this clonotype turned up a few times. CDR3 in amino acids: CSAGAVKVYNEQFF. CDR3 nucleotides: TGCAGCGCCGGGGCAGTTAAGGTATACAATGAGCAGTTCTTC. The V and J genes are TRBV29-1 and TRBJ2-1; either TRBD1 or TRBD2 may supply D (5 bases each). The CDR3 runs 14 residues. Looked up from germline, CDR1 is SQVTM and CDR2 is ANQGSEA. V lost 7 bases to trimming and J lost 4 bases, with 17 bases between them.

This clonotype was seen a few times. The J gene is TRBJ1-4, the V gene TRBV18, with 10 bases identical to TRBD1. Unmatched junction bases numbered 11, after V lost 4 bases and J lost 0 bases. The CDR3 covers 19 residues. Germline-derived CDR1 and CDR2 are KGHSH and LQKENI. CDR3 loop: CASSLWDRGPTATNEKLFF. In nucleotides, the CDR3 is TGTGCCAGCTCACTCTGGGACAGGGGCCCTACTGCAACTAATGAAAAACTGTTTTTT.

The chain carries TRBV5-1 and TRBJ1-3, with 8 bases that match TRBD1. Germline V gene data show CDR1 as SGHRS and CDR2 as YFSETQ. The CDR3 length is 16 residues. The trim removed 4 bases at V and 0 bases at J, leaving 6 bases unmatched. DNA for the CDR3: TGCGCCAGCAGCCCGGGACAGGCCTACTCTGGAAACACCATATATTTT. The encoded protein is CASSPGQAYSGNTIYF.

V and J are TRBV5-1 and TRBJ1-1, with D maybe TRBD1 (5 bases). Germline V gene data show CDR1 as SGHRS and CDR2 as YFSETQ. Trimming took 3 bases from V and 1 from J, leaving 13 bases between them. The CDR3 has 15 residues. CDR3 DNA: TGCGCCAGCAGCTGGAAAGGGACGGCGAACACTGAAGCTTTCTTT. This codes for CASSWKGTANTEAFF.